This T cell receptor beta chain came from a study of blood T cells in healthy people across ages. Isolated per sample were at least 7 million PBMCs. On this clonotype itself: Its matching antigen is unknown.

It was with a sample-barcoded 5' primer and a J-beta primer mix that a second PCR of roughly 7 to 12 cycles was run. TCRdb called the 5' RACE reads again in MiXCR, with one record for every CDR3 protein. The data contain around 1,600,000 distinct CDR3 sequences, under 55% of them singletons. Study conclusions and caveats: Both naive CD4+ cell counts and diversity were greater in long-lived donors than in aged donors.

The CDR3 is 12 amino acids. V was pared by 3 bases and J by 1 base, with 3 bases between. Per the germline V gene, CDR1 is DFQATT and CDR2 is SNEGSKA (reference sequence). J is TRBJ2-2 and V is TRBV20-1; D not certain. The source is a young woman in good health. Sequenced material: blood. The CDR3 loop reads CSARGNTGELFF. CDR3 nucleotides: TGCAGTGCTAGGGGGAACACCGGGGAGCTGTTTTTT.